These 20 T cell receptor beta chains were all obtained from the same sample, sequenced in a study of cytomegalovirus exposure and HLA in healthy donors. TCRdb's copy holds only in-frame clones and misses some; the assay was immunoSEQ multiplex PCR. The sample holds roughly 120,000 clones, approximately 90% seen once. The specimen was PBMCs. These receptors were taken from a woman between 18 and 30 years old in good health and CMV-seropositive.

The chain is built from TRBV30 and TRBJ1-2, with TRBD1 as a possible D gene (5 bases). Trimming left V 2 bases short and J 5 bases short, with 15 bases between. The germline CDR1 and CDR2 sequences are GTSNPN and SVGIG (reference sequence). CDR3 length: 14 residues. DNA for the CDR3: TGTGCCTGGAGTTTAACATCAGGGCGTTATGGCTACACCTTC. It yields the protein CAWSLTSGRYGYTF.

As regards this clone: At one boundary the junction diverges from the germline segment, which might be a read error. This chain connects TRBV7-7 to TRBJ1-5; perhaps TRBD1 as D (6 bases). Per germline, CDR1 SSHAT and CDR2 FNYEAQ (reference sequence). The CDR3 contains 12 residues. CDR3: CASSFRGQPQHF. CDR3 sequence (DNA): TGTGCTAGCAGCTTCAGGGGCCAGCCCCAGCATTTT.

The rearrangement links TRBV5-8 to TRBJ2-7; perhaps TRBD1 as D (6 bases). V was clipped by 1 base and J by 3 bases, with 14 bases between them. CDR3 length: 15 residues. CDR1 is SGHTS and CDR2 is YDEGEE in the germline V gene. The CDR3 DNA follows: TGTGCCAGCAGCTTGCGAGGGCAGGGGCTCTACGAGCAGTACTTC. Translated: CASSLRGQGLYEQYF.

V usage is TRBV2 and J usage is TRBJ2-3; TRBD2 is a possible D gene (5 bases). Trimming pared 2 bases from V and 3 bases from J, leaving 12 bases between. Germline CDR1 is SNHLY and CDR2 is FYNNEI. The CDR3 consists of 15 residues. CDR3 loop: CASSESGRRTDTQYF. CDR3 nucleotide sequence: TGTGCCAGCAGTGAATCGGGGAGACGGACAGATACGCAGTATTTT.

This chain links TRBV19 with TRBJ2-2; D is perhaps TRBD2 (5 bases). V dropped 3 bases and J dropped 7 bases, with 12 bases sitting between them. Germline CDR1 reads LNHDA; CDR2 reads SQIVND (reference sequence). The CDR3 runs 14 residues. The DNA for the CDR3 is TGTGCCAGTAGTATTGGAGGATACGGCGGGGAGCTGTTTTTT. Translated, it gives CASSIGGYGGELFF.

The chain couples TRBV30 to TRBJ2-7; no clear D. This CDR3 is 11 amino acids long. CDR1 and CDR2 from the germline V gene are GTSNPN and SVGIG (reference sequence). V dropped 5 bases and J dropped 2 bases, with 7 bases sitting between them. CDR3 sequence (DNA): TGTGCCTGGGACACCGCCTACGAGCAGTACTTC. Translation: CAWDTAYEQYF.

This clone was seen more than once but under ten times. The J gene is TRBJ2-7, the V gene TRBV6-4, with a weak D call TRBD2 (7 bases). The CDR3 totals 15 residues. With 2 bases removed from V and 2 bases from J, the gap between germline ends came to 13 bases. Germline V gives CDR1 MRHNA, CDR2 SNTAGT. Here the CDR3 DNA reads TGTGCCAGCAGTGACCGGGGGGCGGCTCCCTACGAGCAGTACTTC. Its protein is CASSDRGAAPYEQYF.

This chain uses TRBV5-4 with TRBJ2-6; no clear D. Germline assignment: CDR1 SGHNT and CDR2 YYREEE (reference sequence). The CDR3 extends over 16 amino acids. V was trimmed by 3 bases and J by 0 bases, leaving 10 bases between them. CDR3 protein: CASSSPLSSGANVLTF. DNA of the CDR3: TGTGCCAGCAGCTCCCCCCTATCCTCTGGGGCCAACGTCCTGACTTTC. Using reference TRBV5-4 and TRBJ2-6 for the parts outside the CDR3, the full variable domain is ETGVTQSPTHLIKTRGQQVTLRCSSQSGHNTVSWYQQALGQGPQFIFQYYREEENGRGNFPPRFSGLQFPNYSSELNVNALELDDSALYLCASSSPLSSGANVLTFGAGSRLTVL.

The V and J genes are TRBV30 and TRBJ2-1, with 14 positions matching TRBD2. Per germline, CDR1 GTSNPN and CDR2 SVGIG (reference sequence). This CDR3 has 15 amino acids. V was pared by 1 base and J by 13 bases, with 9 bases of the junction left unmatched. CDR3: CAWSDGGLAGVRQFF. CDR3 nucleotide sequence: TGTGCCTGGAGTGATGGGGGACTAGCGGGAGTGCGTCAGTTCTTC.

The chain carries TRBV10-3 and TRBJ1-2, with D unclear. Trimming took 3 bases from V and 1 from J, leaving 9 bases between them. Germline assignment: CDR1 ENHRY and CDR2 SYGVKD. The CDR3 has 14 amino acids. CDR3 in amino acids: CAISDSGNNYGYTF. CDR3 nucleotide sequence: TGTGCCATCAGTGATAGCGGCAATAACTATGGCTACACCTTC.

The chain has TRBV11-2 and TRBJ1-1; no clear D. Germline CDR1 SGHAT, CDR2 FQNNGV. The CDR3 is made up of 13 amino acids. Trimming stripped 2 bases from V and 4 bases from J, with 8 bases between. The CDR3 DNA sequence: TGTGCCAGCAGCTTATTTGTCGGCACTGAAGCTTTCTTT. Translation gives CASSLFVGTEAFF.

V gene TRBV15 combines with J gene TRBJ1-5; 9 bases are shared with TRBD1. V lost 1 base to trimming and J lost 6 bases; unmatched junction nucleotides: 7. The length of the CDR3 is 16 residues. Germline V gene lookup returns CDR1 LNHNV and CDR2 YYDKDF (reference sequence). As DNA, the CDR3 is TGTGCCACCAGCAGAGCCGGGACAGGGTCTATTCAGCCCCAGCATTTT. This gives the protein CATSRAGTGSIQPQHF.

The rearrangement links TRBV9 to TRBJ1-6; 8 bases are a match to TRBD1. CDR1 and CDR2 (germline): SGDLS, YYNGEE. V shed 4 bases and J 10 bases; nucleotides not matched to a gene: 7. The CDR3 has 14 amino acids. CDR3 coding DNA: TGTGCCAGCAGCCCAGACAACAGGGGGTCACCCCTCCACTTT. Translating gives CASSPDNRGSPLHF.

The chain joins TRBV6-5 to TRBJ2-3; 11 nucleotides line up with TRBD2. The junction had 6 bases not matched to a gene; V was cut back by 4 bases and J by 6 bases. The CDR3 loop spans 15 amino acids. The V gene's germline CDR1 is MNHEY and CDR2 SVGAGI. CDR3 in DNA: TGTGCCAGCAGTTTTGCTAGCGGGGGGCAGGATACGCAGTATTTT. Its protein product is CASSFASGGQDTQYF.

This sequence joins TRBV2 and TRBJ2-1, with 15 nucleotides matching TRBD2. This CDR3 contains 16 residues. V shed 7 bases and J 1 base; nucleotides not matched to a gene: 2. Germline V gene data show CDR1 as SNHLY and CDR2 as FYNNEI. CDR3 region: CASKGLAGGSYNEQFF. The CDR3 nucleotides are TGTGCCAGCAAAGGACTAGCGGGGGGGTCCTACAATGAGCAGTTCTTC.

The chain combines TRBV2 with TRBJ2-2, with D tentatively TRBD1 (6 bases). Germline assignment: CDR1 SNHLY and CDR2 FYNNEI. Trimming took off 4 bases at V and 1 base at J, with 10 bases between the two ends. The CDR3 has 15 residues. This CDR3 is CASSGWTVNTGELFF. The CDR3 bases are TGTGCCAGCAGTGGGTGGACAGTGAACACCGGGGAGCTGTTTTTT.

This chain uses TRBV4-2 with TRBJ1-2, with 9 bases fitting TRBD1. This CDR3 contains 15 residues. V shed 0 bases and J 5 bases; nucleotides not matched to a gene: 4. Germline V gives CDR1 LGHNA, CDR2 YNFKEQ. CDR3 sequence: CASSQDGGQGYGYTF. Here the CDR3 DNA reads TGTGCCAGCAGCCAAGATGGAGGACAGGGGTATGGCTACACCTTC.

This clone was detected only a few times. V gene TRBV18 combines with J gene TRBJ2-7, with D possibly being TRBD2 (5 bases). The V and J ends lost 2 bases and 3 bases respectively, with 11 bases between them. Germline CDR1 and CDR2: KGHSH and LQKENI. The CDR3 contains 14 residues. In nucleotides, the CDR3 is TGTGCCAGCTCACCATCTAGCACGAGCTACGAGCAGTACTTC. Amino acids: CASSPSSTSYEQYF.

The genes are TRBV5-1 and TRBJ1-6; TRBD1 might be the D (5 bases). This CDR3 contains 15 residues. With 1 base removed from V and 9 bases from J, the gap between germline ends came to 14 bases. Germline assignment: CDR1 SGHRS and CDR2 YFSETQ. CDR3: CASSLTGRKISPLHF. The CDR3 nucleotides are TGCGCCAGCAGCTTGACAGGCCGTAAAATTTCACCCCTCCACTTT.

A word on this clone: Its ends do not fully match the called genes, so a read error is possible. The gene calls are TRBV19 and TRBJ2-5, with a tentative D call TRBD2 (6 bases). Germline assignment: CDR1 LNHDA and CDR2 SQIVND (reference sequence). The CDR3 runs to 15 residues. CDR3 amino acids: CASSIGGTYQETQYF. The CDR3 DNA is TGTGCCAGTAGCATAGGTGGGACTTACCAAGAGACCCAGTACTTC.